This TCR beta chain originates from a study of cytomegalovirus exposure and HLA in healthy donors. For this clone: Its antigen is undetermined.

Regarding the study as a whole: Sequencing depth roughly uniform across donors was assumed in presence/absence analyses. CMV serostatus alone was available as immune exposure information.

PCR involved 60 Vbeta and 13 Jbeta primers. Repertoires were generated with immunoSEQ multiplex PCR, while TCRdb's copy carries only in-frame clones and drops some. The sample holds about 88,000 clones, over 80% seen once. From germline, CDR1 is SGHNT and CDR2 YYREEE (reference sequence). V was shortened by 0 bases and J by 6 bases, with 9 bases between the two germline ends. The CDR3 consists of 13 residues. The chain links TRBV5-4 to TRBJ1-1, with a weak D call TRBD1 (5 bases). Sequencing used PBMCs. The sequence was collected from a man between 18 and 29 years old in good health and CMV-seronegative. CDR3 DNA: TGTGCCAGCAGCTTGGCAGGGCTCCCTGAAGCTTTCTTT. Amino acids: CASSLAGLPEAFF.